This T cell receptor beta chain was found in a study of long-term antiretroviral therapy in people with HIV. Study-level results: Clonal expansions arising prior to ART prevailed in the repertoire at every time point. The blood, collected between the mid-2000s and the late 2010s, was possibly taken under older ART regimens. Post-ART samples showed increased diversity that remained below transplant donor control levels.

Researchers ran immunoSEQ v3.0 at survey level. What sequencing targeted per sample was about 35,000-55,000 T-cell genomes. The protocol was immunoSEQ multiplex PCR, while the TCRdb copy is restricted to in-frame clones and leaves out a portion. The sample records approximately 25,000 clones, 65% to 90% being singletons. V was pared by 6 bases and J by 5 bases, with 10 bases of the junction left unmatched. The CDR3 is made up of 15 amino acids. Germline V gene data show CDR1 as MNHEY and CDR2 as SMNVEV (reference sequence). Comment on this clone: The target antigen is unknown.

Sequenced material: unsorted PBMCs, taken 1.2 years after starting antiretroviral therapy. This TCR derives from a man aged 45-60 years with HIV. The chain uses TRBV27 and TRBJ1-1; 9 positions agree with TRBD1. The CDR3: CASRGGQGRRTEAFF. The CDR3 nucleotides read TGTGCCAGCAGAGGGGGACAGGGACGAAGGACTGAAGCTTTCTTT.